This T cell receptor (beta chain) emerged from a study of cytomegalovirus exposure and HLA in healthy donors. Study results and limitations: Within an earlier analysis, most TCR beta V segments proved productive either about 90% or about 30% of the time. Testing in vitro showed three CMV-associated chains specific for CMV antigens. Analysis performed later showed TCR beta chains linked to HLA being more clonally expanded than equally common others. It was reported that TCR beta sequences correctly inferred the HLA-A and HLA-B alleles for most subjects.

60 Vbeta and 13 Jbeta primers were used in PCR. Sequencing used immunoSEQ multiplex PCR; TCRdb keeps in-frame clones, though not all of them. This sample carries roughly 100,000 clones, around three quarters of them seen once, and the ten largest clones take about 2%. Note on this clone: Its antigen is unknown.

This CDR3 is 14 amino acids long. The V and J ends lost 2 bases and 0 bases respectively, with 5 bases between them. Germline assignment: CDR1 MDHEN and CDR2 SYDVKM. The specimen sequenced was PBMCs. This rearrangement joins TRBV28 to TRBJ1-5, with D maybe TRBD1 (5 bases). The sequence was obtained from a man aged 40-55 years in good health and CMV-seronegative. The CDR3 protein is CASSLGHSNQPQHF. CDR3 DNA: TGTGCCAGCAGTTTAGGACATAGCAATCAGCCCCAGCATTTT.